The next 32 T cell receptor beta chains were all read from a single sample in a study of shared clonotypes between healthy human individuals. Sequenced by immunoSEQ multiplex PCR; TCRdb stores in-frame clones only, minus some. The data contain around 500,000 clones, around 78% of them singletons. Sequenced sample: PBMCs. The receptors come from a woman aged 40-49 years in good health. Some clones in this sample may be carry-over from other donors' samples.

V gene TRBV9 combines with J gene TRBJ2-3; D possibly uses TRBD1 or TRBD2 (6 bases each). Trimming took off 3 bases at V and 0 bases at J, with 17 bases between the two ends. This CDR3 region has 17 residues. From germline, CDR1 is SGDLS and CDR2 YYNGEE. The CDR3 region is CASSGGGSGTSTDTQYF. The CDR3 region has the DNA TGTGCCAGCAGCGGAGGGGGTAGCGGCACTAGCACAGATACGCAGTATTTT.

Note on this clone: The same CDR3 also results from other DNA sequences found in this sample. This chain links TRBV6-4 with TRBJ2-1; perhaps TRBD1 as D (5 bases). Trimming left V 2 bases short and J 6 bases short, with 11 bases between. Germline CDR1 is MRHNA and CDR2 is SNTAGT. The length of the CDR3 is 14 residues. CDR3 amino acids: CASSDGGAGNEQFF. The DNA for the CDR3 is TGTGCCAGCAGTGACGGTGGGGCAGGCAATGAGCAGTTCTTC.

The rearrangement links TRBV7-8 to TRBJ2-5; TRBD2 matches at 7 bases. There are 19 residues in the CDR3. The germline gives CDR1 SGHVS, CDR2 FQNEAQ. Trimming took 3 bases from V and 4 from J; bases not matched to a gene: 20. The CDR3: CASSFLNWVGEGRVETQYF. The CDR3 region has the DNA TGTGCCAGCAGCTTTCTCAACTGGGTAGGGGAGGGCCGGGTAGAGACCCAGTACTTC.

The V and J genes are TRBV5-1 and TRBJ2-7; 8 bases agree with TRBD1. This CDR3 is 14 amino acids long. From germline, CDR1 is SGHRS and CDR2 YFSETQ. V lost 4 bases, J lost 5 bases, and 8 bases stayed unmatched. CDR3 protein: CASSGQGPGDEQYF. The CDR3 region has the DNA TGCGCCAGCAGCGGACAGGGTCCTGGCGACGAGCAGTACTTC.

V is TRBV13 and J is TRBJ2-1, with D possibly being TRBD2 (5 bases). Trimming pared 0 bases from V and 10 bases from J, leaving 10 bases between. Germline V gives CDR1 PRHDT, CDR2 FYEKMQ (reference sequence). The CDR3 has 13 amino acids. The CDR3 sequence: CASSLGLVEEQFF. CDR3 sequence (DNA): TGTGCCAGCAGCTTAGGACTAGTCGAAGAGCAGTTCTTC. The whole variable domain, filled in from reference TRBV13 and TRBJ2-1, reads AAGVIQSPRHLIKEKRETATLKCYPIPRHDTVYWYQQGPGQDPQFLISFYEKMQSDKGSIPDRFSAQQFSDYHSELNMSSLELGDSALYFCASSLGLVEEQFFGPGTRLTVL.

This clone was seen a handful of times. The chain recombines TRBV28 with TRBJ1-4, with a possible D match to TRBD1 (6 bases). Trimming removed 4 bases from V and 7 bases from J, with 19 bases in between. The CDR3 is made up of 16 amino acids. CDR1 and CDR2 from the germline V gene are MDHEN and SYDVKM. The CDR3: CASSSPRGGSGEKLFF. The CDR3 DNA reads TGTGCCAGCAGTTCCCCAAGGGGGGGCTCGGGTGAAAAACTGTTTTTT.

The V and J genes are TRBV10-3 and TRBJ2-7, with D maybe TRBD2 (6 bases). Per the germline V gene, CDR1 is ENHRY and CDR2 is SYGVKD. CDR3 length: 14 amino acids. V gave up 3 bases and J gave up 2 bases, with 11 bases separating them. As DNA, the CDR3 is TGTGCCATCAGTGAATCGGGACTCACCTACGAGCAGTACTTC. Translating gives CAISESGLTYEQYF.

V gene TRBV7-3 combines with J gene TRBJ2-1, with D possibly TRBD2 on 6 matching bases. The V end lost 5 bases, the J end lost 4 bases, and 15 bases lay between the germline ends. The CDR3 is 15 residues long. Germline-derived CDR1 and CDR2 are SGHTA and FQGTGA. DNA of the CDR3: TGTGCCAGCAGCCCAACGGGGACTCGTTACAATGAGCAGTTCTTC. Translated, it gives CASSPTGTRYNEQFF. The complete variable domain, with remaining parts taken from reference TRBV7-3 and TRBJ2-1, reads GAGVSQTPSNKVTEKGKYVELRCDPISGHTALYWYRQSLGQGPEFLIYFQGTGAADDSGLPNDRFFAVRPEGSVSTLKIQRTERGDSAVYLCASSPTGTRYNEQFFGPGTRLTVL.

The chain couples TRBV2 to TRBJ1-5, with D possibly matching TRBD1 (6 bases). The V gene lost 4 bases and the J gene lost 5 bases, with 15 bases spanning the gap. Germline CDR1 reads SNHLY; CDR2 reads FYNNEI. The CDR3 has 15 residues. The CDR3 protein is CASSASGARDQPQHF. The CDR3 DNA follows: TGTGCCAGCAGTGCATCAGGGGCCCGGGATCAGCCCCAGCATTTT.

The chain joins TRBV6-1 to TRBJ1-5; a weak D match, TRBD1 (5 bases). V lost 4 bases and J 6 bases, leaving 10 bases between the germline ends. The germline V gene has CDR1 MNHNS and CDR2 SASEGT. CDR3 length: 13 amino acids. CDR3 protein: CASSGGAGQPQHF. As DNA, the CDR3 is TGTGCCAGCAGTGGAGGGGCGGGTCAGCCCCAGCATTTT.

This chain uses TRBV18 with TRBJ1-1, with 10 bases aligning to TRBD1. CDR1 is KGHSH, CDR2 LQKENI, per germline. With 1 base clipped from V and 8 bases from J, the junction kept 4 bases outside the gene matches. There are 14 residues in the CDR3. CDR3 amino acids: CASSPLRQGAEAFF. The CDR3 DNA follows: TGTGCCAGCTCACCACTACGACAGGGGGCCGAAGCTTTCTTT. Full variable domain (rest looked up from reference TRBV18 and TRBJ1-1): NAGVMQNPRHLVRRRGQEARLRCSPMKGHSHVYWYRQLPEEGLKFMVYLQKENIIDESGMPKERFSAEFPKEGPSILRIQQVVRGDSAAYFCASSPLRQGAEAFFGQGTRLTVV.

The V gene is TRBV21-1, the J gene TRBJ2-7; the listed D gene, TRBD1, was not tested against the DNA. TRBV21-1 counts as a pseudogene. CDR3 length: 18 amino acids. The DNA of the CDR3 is TGTGCCAGCAGCGAGGAAAACGACAACCCGGGACACCTCTACGAGCAGTACTTC. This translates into CASSEENDNPGHLYEQYF.

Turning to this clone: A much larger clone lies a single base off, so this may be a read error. CDR3 in DNA: TGTGCCAGCAGACCCGGGACTAGCGGGACCTCCGAGCAGTACTTC. This sequence encodes CASRPGTSGTSEQYF. This rearrangement joins TRBV28 to TRBJ2-7; 13 nucleotides agree with TRBD2. Germline assignment: CDR1 MDHEN and CDR2 SYDVKM. The CDR3 is made up of 15 amino acids. Germline trimming cut 6 bases from V and 6 bases from J; bases unmatched to any gene: 8. The variable domain in full, with the rest retrieved from reference TRBV28 and TRBJ2-7, is DVKVTQSSRYLVKRTGEKVFLECVQDMDHENMFWYRQDPGLGLRLIYFSYDVKMKEKGDIPEGYSVSREKKERFSLILESASTNQTSMYLCASRPGTSGTSEQYFGPGTRLTVT.

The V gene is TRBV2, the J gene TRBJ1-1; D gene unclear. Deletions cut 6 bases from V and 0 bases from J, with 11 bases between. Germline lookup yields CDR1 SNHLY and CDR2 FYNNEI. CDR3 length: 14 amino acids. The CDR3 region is CASRDQSLNTEAFF. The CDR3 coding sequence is TGTGCCAGCAGGGATCAGAGTTTGAACACTGAAGCTTTCTTT.

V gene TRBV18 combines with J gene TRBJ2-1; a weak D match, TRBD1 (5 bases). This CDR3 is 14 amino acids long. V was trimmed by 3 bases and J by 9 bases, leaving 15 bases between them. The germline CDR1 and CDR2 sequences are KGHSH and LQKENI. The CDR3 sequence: CASSPGGQGSEQFF. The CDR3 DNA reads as TGTGCCAGCTCACCCGGCGGTCAGGGAAGTGAGCAGTTCTTC.

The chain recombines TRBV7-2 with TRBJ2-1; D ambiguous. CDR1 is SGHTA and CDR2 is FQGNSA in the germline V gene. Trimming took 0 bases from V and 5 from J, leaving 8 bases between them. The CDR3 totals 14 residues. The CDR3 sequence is CASSLALVDNEQFF. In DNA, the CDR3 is TGTGCCAGCAGCTTAGCTCTGGTTGACAATGAGCAGTTCTTC.

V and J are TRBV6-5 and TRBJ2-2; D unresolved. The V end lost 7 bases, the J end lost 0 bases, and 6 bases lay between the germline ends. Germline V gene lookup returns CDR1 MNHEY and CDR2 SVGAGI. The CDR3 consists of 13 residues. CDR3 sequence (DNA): TGTGCCAGCACCGAAACGAACACCGGGGAGCTGTTTTTT. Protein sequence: CASTETNTGELFF.

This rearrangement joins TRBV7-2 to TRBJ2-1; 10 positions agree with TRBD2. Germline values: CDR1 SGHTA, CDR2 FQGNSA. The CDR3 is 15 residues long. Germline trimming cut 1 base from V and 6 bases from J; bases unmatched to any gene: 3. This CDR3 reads CASSLGTSGSNEQFF. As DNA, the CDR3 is TGTGCCAGCAGCTTAGGGACTAGCGGCTCCAATGAGCAGTTCTTC.

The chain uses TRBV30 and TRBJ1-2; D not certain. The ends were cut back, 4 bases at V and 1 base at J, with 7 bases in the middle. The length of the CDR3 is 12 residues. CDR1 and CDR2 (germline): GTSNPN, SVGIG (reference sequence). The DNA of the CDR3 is TGTGCCTGGATCGGATATAACTATGGCTACACCTTC. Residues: CAWIGYNYGYTF.

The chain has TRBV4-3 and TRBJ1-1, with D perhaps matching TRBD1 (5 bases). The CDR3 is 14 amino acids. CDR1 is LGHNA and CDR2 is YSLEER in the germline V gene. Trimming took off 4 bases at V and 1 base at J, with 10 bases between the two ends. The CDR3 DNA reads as TGCGCCAGCAGCCCCGGCACAGGGAACACTGAAGCTTTCTTT. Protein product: CASSPGTGNTEAFF.

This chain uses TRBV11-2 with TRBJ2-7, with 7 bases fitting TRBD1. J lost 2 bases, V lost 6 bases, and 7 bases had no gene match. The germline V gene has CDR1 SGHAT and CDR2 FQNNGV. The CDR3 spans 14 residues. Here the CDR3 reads CASSSDRHTYEQYF. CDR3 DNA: TGTGCCAGCAGTTCGGACAGGCACACCTACGAGCAGTACTTC.

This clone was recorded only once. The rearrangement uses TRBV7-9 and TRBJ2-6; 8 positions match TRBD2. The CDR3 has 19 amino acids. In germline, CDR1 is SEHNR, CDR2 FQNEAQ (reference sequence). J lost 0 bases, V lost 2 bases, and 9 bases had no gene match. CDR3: CASSLYQVAGPSGANVLTF. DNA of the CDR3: TGTGCCAGCAGCTTATATCAAGTAGCGGGACCCTCTGGGGCCAACGTCCTGACTTTC.

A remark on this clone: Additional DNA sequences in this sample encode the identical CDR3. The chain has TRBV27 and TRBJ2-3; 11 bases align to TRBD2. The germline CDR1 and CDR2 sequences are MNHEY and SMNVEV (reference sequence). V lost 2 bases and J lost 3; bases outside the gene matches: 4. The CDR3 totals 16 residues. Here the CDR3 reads CASSLLAGGLTDTQYF. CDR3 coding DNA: TGTGCCAGCAGTTTACTAGCGGGAGGTTTAACAGATACGCAGTATTTT.

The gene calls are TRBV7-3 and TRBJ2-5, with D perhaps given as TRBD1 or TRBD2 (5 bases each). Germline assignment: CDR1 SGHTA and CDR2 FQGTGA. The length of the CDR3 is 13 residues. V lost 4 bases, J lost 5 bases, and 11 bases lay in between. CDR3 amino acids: CASSSGGPETQYF. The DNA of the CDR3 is TGTGCCAGCAGCTCTGGGGGTCCGGAGACCCAGTACTTC.

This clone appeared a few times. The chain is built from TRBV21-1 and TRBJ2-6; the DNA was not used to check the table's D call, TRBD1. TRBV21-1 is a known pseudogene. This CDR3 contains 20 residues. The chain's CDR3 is CASSKSYRTGEISGANVLTF. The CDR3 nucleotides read TGTGCCAGCAGCAAATCCTATAGGACAGGTGAGATCTCTGGGGCCAACGTCCTGACTTTC.

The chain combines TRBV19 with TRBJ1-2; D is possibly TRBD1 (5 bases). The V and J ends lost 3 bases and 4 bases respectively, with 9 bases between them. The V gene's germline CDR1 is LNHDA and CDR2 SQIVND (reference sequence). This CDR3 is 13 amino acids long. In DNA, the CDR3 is TGTGCCAGTAGTATTCAGGGAGGCTATGGCTACACCTTC. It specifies CASSIQGGYGYTF. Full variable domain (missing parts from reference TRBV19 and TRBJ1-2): DGGITQSPKYLFRKEGQNVTLSCEQNLNHDAMYWYRQDPGQGLRLIYYSQIVNDFQKGDIAEGYSVSREKKESFPLTVTSAQKNPTAFYLCASSIQGGYGYTFGSGTRLTVV.

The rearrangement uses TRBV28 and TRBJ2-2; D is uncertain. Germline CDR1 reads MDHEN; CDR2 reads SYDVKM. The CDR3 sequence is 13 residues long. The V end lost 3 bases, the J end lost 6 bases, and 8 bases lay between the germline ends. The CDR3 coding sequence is TGTGCCAGCAGTTTCCTTGGGTCCGGGGAGCTGTTTTTT. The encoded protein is CASSFLGSGELFF.

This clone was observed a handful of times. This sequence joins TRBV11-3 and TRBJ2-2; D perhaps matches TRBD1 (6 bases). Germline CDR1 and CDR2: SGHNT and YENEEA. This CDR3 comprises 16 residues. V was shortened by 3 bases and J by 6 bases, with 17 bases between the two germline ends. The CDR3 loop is CASSFTPTGSAGELFF. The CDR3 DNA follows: TGTGCCAGCAGCTTCACACCAACAGGGTCGGCCGGGGAGCTGTTTTTT.

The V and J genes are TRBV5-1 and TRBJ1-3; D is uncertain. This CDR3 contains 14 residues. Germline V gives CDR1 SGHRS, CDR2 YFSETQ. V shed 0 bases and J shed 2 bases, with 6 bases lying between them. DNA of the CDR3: TGCGCCAGCAGCTTGGATTACACTGGAAACACCATATATTTT. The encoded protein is CASSLDYTGNTIYF.

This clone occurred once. The CDR3 loop reads CASKWGAMNTEAFF. The CDR3 DNA reads as TGTGCCAGTAAATGGGGAGCTATGAACACTGAAGCTTTCTTT. J is TRBJ1-1 and V is TRBV19; D remains ambiguous. The CDR3 has 14 amino acids. Germline CDR1 reads LNHDA; CDR2 reads SQIVND (reference sequence). V was cut by 7 bases and J by 0 bases, with 12 bases left in between.

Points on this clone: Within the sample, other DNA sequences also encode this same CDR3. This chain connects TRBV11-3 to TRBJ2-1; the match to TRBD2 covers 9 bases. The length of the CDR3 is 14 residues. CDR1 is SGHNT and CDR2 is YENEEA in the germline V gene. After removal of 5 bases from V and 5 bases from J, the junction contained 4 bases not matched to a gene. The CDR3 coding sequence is TGTGCCAGCAGCCAGGGACTAGCCAACAATGAGCAGTTCTTC. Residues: CASSQGLANNEQFF.

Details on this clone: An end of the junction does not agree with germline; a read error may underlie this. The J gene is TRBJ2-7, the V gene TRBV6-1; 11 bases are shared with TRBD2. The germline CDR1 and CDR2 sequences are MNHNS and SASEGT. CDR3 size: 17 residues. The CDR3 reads CASSGTVAGGPGYGQYF. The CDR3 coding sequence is TGTGCCAGCAGTGGTACAGTAGCGGGAGGGCCGGGTTACGGGCAGTACTTC.